Below are 5 T cell receptor beta chains sequenced from a single sample in a study of blood T cells in healthy people across ages. Alongside a J-beta primer mix, a sample-barcoded 5' primer served in a second PCR lasting about 7 to 12 cycles. TCRdb used MiXCR to reprocess the 5' RACE reads, holding one entry per CDR3 protein. The sample has hundreds of thousands of distinct CDR3 sequences; 20% to 30% are singletons. The same sample was also studied in work on T cells of mothers and their children.

The specimen sequenced was blood. The receptors originated from a boy aged 10-17 years in good health.

The sample holds a few counts of this clonotype. The V and J genes are TRBV7-9 and TRBJ1-1, with 7 bases identical to TRBD1. CDR1 is SEHNR and CDR2 is FQNEAQ in the germline V gene (reference sequence). CDR3 length: 15 residues. With V trimmed by 4 bases and J by 0 bases, 5 bases remained unmatched. The CDR3 spells CASSWRTGLNTEAFF. CDR3 DNA sequence: TGTGCCAGCAGCTGGCGGACAGGACTGAACACTGAAGCTTTCTTT. Full variable domain (outside the CDR3, taken from reference TRBV7-9 and TRBJ1-1): DTGVSQNPRHKITKRGQNVTFRCDPISEHNRLYWYRQTLGQGPEFLTYFQNEAQLEKSRLLSDRFSAERPKGSFSTLEIQRTEQGDSAMYLCASSWRTGLNTEAFFGQGTRLTVV.

Many counts were recorded for this clonotype. The V and J genes are TRBV9 and TRBJ2-7, with 8 bases aligning to TRBD2. This CDR3 contains 14 residues. The V segment lost 4 bases and the J segment 5 bases; nucleotides outside the gene matches: 8. CDR1 is SGDLS and CDR2 is YYNGEE in the germline V gene. Here the CDR3 reads CASSRRTSRDEQYF. CDR3 nucleotides: TGTGCCAGCAGCAGACGGACTAGCAGGGACGAGCAGTACTTC.

The rearrangement joins TRBV28 to TRBJ2-5; the D gene is possibly TRBD2 (6 bases). The DNA end lines up better with TRBJ2-7; the J call may be wrong. In germline, CDR1 is MDHEN, CDR2 SYDVKM. The CDR3 extends over 19 amino acids. The CDR3 coding sequence is TGTGCCAGCAGTTCAGATGACTTGAGCCGAAGGGGAGGTGCCTACGAGCAGTACTTC. Translation gives CASSSDDLSRRGGAYEQYF.

This clonotype was seen only once. The rearrangement uses TRBV5-1 and TRBJ2-5, with 9 bases lining up with TRBD2. Judging by the DNA end, TRBJ2-7 fits better; the J call may be wrong. This CDR3 contains 17 residues. CDR1 and CDR2 from the germline V gene are SGHRS and YFSETQ. CDR3 in amino acids: CASSLHRLAALSYEQYV. The CDR3 bases are TGCGCCAGCAGCCTGCACCGACTAGCGGCCTTATCCTACGAGCAGTACGTC.

The table lists this clonotype with many counts. The chain has TRBV27 and TRBJ2-7; 8 positions agree with TRBD2. Looked up from germline, CDR1 is MNHEY and CDR2 is SMNVEV (reference sequence). The CDR3 is made up of 13 amino acids. Trimming took 6 bases from V and 3 from J; bases not matched to a gene: 4. CDR3 residues: CASSPGGGYEQYF. The CDR3 coding sequence is TGTGCCAGCAGCCCCGGGGGGGGCTACGAGCAGTACTTC.